This T cell receptor beta chain was recovered during a study of T cells after yellow fever vaccination. Study background: Preparation used SMART-Seq v4 Ultra Low Input for the low-cell-number fractions.

The CDR3 loop spans 13 amino acids. V was cut by 5 bases and J by 0 bases, with 8 bases left in between. Germline values: CDR1 GTSNPN, CDR2 SVGIG (reference sequence). This clonotype appeared many times. Antigen: not known. Study-level results: A minor fraction of clonotypes spanned both CD4 and CD8 compartments. Though weaker, the secondary response peaked faster, on day 5 versus 15.

By 5'RACE template switching, TCR cDNA was produced, with a universal primer site and UMIs added in the process. TCRdb re-derived calls from the 5' RACE reads in MiXCR, one entry per CDR3 protein. This table has 140,000 to 150,000 distinct CDR3 sequences, 5% to 8% appearing once. The chain combines TRBV30 with TRBJ2-1; D possibly corresponds to TRBD2 (5 bases). The source is a man aged 25 to 40 who received the YFV17D yellow fever vaccine. The source material was CD4+ T cells sorted from PBMCs, sampled 10 days after the yellow fever booster vaccination. Here the CDR3 reads CAWSGSSYNEQFF. CDR3 nucleotides: TGTGCCTGGTCGGGAAGCTCCTACAATGAGCAGTTCTTC.